This T cell receptor (beta chain) was identified in a study of PD-1 blockade in mismatch repair-deficient tumors. The CDR3 spans 14 residues. Per the germline V gene, CDR1 is MDHEN and CDR2 is SYDVKM. V was pared by 7 bases and J by 5 bases, with 17 bases between. TCRdb keeps only in-frame clones here, not all; method: immunoSEQ multiplex PCR. The table has more than 8,500 clones, more than 70% seen once. This receptor was identified in an adult with mismatch repair-deficient cancer. The sample in question was PBMCs, obtained around 46 weeks after starting pembrolizumab. The J gene is TRBJ2-5, the V gene TRBV28; the D gene is possibly TRBD2 (6 bases). The CDR3 DNA reads TGTGCCAGCACCCTACGGGGGTTCGGGGAGACCCAGTACTTC. Its translation: CASTLRGFGETQYF.